This T cell receptor beta chain was sequenced during a study of OX40 agonist ivuxolimab in advanced cancers. Study in general: Ivuxolimab was delivered to patients intravenously every 2 weeks at doses spanning 0.01 to 10 mg/kg. Enrollees could have had prior anti-PD-1, anti-PD-L1 or anti-CTLA-4 therapy, which around 40% had received.

The germline CDR1 and CDR2 sequences are SGHRS and YFSETQ. The CDR3 runs 13 residues. Trimming took 0 bases from V and 8 from J; bases not matched to a gene: 2. Some clones are missing from TCRdb's copy, which holds only in-frame ones; the method was immunoSEQ multiplex PCR. The table has roughly 11,000 clones, around 80% seen once; the top ten hold about a tenth. The rearrangement joins TRBV5-1 to TRBJ1-1; 9 nucleotides align to TRBD1. This sample comprised CD4+ or CD8+ T cells sorted from blood, obtained in a trial of the OX40 agonist ivuxolimab. The clonotype was recovered from an adult with an advanced solid tumor such as melanoma, head and neck, liver or kidney cancer. The CDR3 DNA reads as TGCGCCAGCAGCTTGGCCGGACAGGGGGAAGCTTTCTTT. This encodes CASSLAGQGEAFF.